The 30 T cell receptor beta chains presented below share a single source sample, sequenced in a study of long-term antiretroviral therapy in people with HIV (dated by TCRdb to 2021 to 2024). Sequencing of the TRB variable region was done with the immunoSEQ hsTCRB v3.0 assay at survey level resolution. TCRdb holds this immuneACCESS table with in-frame rearrangements only. Some clones are missing; in checked studies, unresolved V genes explain under half, and the rest has no known cause. This sample has about 21,000 clones in its table, and around four fifths of those were observed once. The top ten clonotypes cover around 3.9% of the sample. Sequencing used unsorted PBMCs, obtained around 4 years after starting antiretroviral therapy. Every receptor here comes from a man younger than 30 with HIV.

The chain has TRBV10-2 and TRBJ2-7, with 8 bases matching TRBD1. The V gene's germline CDR1 is WSHSY and CDR2 SAAADI. The CDR3 is made up of 13 amino acids. The junction had 4 bases not matched to a gene; V was cut back by 5 bases and J by 4 bases. CDR3 region: CASSRDRNYEQYV. The DNA for the CDR3 is TGCGCCAGCAGTCGGGACAGGAATTACGAGCAGTACGTC.

The chain is built from TRBV7-3 and TRBJ2-2; TRBD2 matches 7 bases. This CDR3 has 15 residues. The germline V gene encodes CDR1 SGHTA and CDR2 FQGTGA. V lost 2 bases to trimming and J lost 5 bases; unmatched junction nucleotides: 5. CDR3 sequence: CASSLGGGRTGELFF. CDR3 bases: TGTGCCAGCAGCTTAGGCGGGGGACGAACCGGGGAGCTGTTTTTT.

V usage is TRBV7-9 and J usage is TRBJ1-3; 9 bases line up with TRBD1. CDR1 and CDR2 from the germline V gene are SEHNR and FQNEAQ (reference sequence). The junction had 9 bases not matched to a gene; V was cut back by 6 bases and J by 0 bases. The CDR3 totals 17 residues. The CDR3 DNA reads as TGTGCCAGCAGTTGGACAGGGGCAGTTCGCTCTGGAAACACCATATATTTT. Protein: CASSWTGAVRSGNTIYF.

The J gene is TRBJ2-7, the V gene TRBV10-3, with a possible D match to TRBD2 (5 bases). CDR1 and CDR2 from the germline V gene are ENHRY and SYGVKD. V lost 4 bases, J lost 5 bases, and 24 bases lay in between. CDR3 length: 17 amino acids. The CDR3 sequence: CAISGTGLTEGEHEQYF. The CDR3 bases are TGTGCCATCAGTGGCACCGGGCTGACCGAGGGCGAGCACGAGCAGTACTTC.

Regarding this clone: One end of the junction is discordant with germline, which a read error may explain. The CDR3 sequence is CASSLEGRTDTQYF. In nucleotides, the CDR3 is TGTGCTAGCAGCTTAGAGGGCCGCACAGATACGCAGTATTTT. V usage is TRBV7-7 and J usage is TRBJ2-3; TRBD2 might be the D (5 bases). CDR1 is SSHAT and CDR2 is FNYEAQ in the germline V gene (reference sequence). The CDR3 sequence is 14 residues long. Supplemented by reference TRBV7-7 and TRBJ2-3, the full variable domain reads GAGVSQSPRYKVTKRGQDVTLRCDPISSHATLYWYQQALGQGPEFLTYFNYEAQPDKSGLPSDRFSAERPEGSISTLTIQRTEQRDSAMYRCASSLEGRTDTQYFGPGTRLTVL.

The chain recombines TRBV30 with TRBJ2-3; possibly TRBD2 for D (5 bases). The CDR3 runs to 15 residues. The V end lost 4 bases, the J end lost 2 bases, and 16 bases lay between the germline ends. The germline gives CDR1 GTSNPN, CDR2 SVGIG (reference sequence). CDR3 sequence reads: CAWNRGNFNTDTQYF. The DNA for the CDR3 is TGTGCCTGGAATCGGGGAAATTTTAACACAGATACGCAGTATTTT.

The V and J genes are TRBV5-5 and TRBJ1-2, with TRBD1 as a possible D gene (5 bases). The length of the CDR3 is 15 residues. V dropped 0 bases and J dropped 4 bases, with 13 bases sitting between them. Germline CDR1 is SGHKS and CDR2 is YYEKEE (reference sequence). CDR3: CASSLGAGPLYGYTF. CDR3 in DNA: TGTGCCAGCAGCTTGGGGGCGGGGCCCCTCTATGGCTACACCTTC. Full variable domain (rest looked up from reference TRBV5-5 and TRBJ1-2): DAGVTQSPTHLIKTRGQQVTLRCSPISGHKSVSWYQQVLGQGPQFIFQYYEKEERGRGNFPDRFSARQFPNYSSELNVNALLLGDSALYLCASSLGAGPLYGYTFGSGTRLTVV.

The rearrangement links TRBV5-4 to TRBJ2-1; D is unclear. Germline V gives CDR1 SGHNT, CDR2 YYREEE (reference sequence). V lost 5 bases and J 8 bases, leaving 20 bases between the germline ends. The CDR3 totals 15 residues. Written as DNA, the CDR3 is TGTGCCAGCAGTCAAGGATTAACGACGGACGATGAGCAGTTCTTC. Translation: CASSQGLTTDDEQFF. Full variable domain (remainder filled in from reference TRBV5-4 and TRBJ2-1): ETGVTQSPTHLIKTRGQQVTLRCSSQSGHNTVSWYQQALGQGPQFIFQYYREEENGRGNFPPRFSGLQFPNYSSELNVNALELDDSALYLCASSQGLTTDDEQFFGPGTRLTVL.

This clone is a singleton in its sample. The chain joins TRBV15 to TRBJ2-5, with unresolved D. The germline V gene has CDR1 LNHNV and CDR2 YYDKDF (reference sequence). V gave up 2 bases and J gave up 4 bases, with 5 bases separating them. The CDR3 covers 12 residues. CDR3 coding DNA: TGTGCCACCAGCAGACCTGGAGAGACCCAGTACTTC. This gives the protein CATSRPGETQYF.

The V call is TRBV28, the J call TRBJ2-1; TRBD2 matches at 10 bases. Trimming at V came to 4 bases and at J to 5 bases, leaving 5 bases not matched to a gene. The germline CDR1 and CDR2 sequences are MDHEN and SYDVKM. The CDR3 contains 15 residues. CDR3 DNA sequence: TGTGCCAGCAGTTCCCTAGCGGGGGTAGACAATGAGCAGTTCTTC. This sequence encodes CASSSLAGVDNEQFF.

Turning to this clone: Sequence at one end of the junction differs from germline and may be a read error. The chain uses TRBV6-5 and TRBJ1-3; TRBD1 is a possible D gene (5 bases). This CDR3 contains 10 residues. Germline CDR1 MNHEY, CDR2 SVGAGI. DNA for the CDR3: TGTGCCAGCATTCCGGGACTGAGACATTTT. Translated: CASIPGLRHF.

V and J are TRBV5-4 and TRBJ2-7; D is unresolved. The CDR3 consists of 16 residues. CDR1 SGHNT and CDR2 YYREEE come from the germline V gene (reference sequence). The V end was cut by 2 bases, the J end by 1 base, with 16 bases between. CDR3 region: CASSLYFVWMSYEQYV. The DNA for the CDR3 is TGTGCCAGCAGCTTATATTTTGTATGGATGTCCTACGAGCAGTACGTC.

This chain uses TRBV11-3 with TRBJ2-2, with D possibly TRBD2 on 5 matching bases. CDR1 SGHNT and CDR2 YENEEA come from the germline V gene. The CDR3 consists of 17 residues. Trimming shortened V by 4 bases and J by 3 bases, and 18 bases separated the two germline ends. CDR3 residues: CASSSDGRGWDTGELFF. Written as DNA, the CDR3 is TGTGCCAGCAGCTCAGACGGCCGGGGTTGGGACACCGGGGAGCTGTTTTTT.

The chain is built from TRBV15 and TRBJ2-6; 7 bases match TRBD1. The CDR3 sequence is 16 residues long. The V gene's germline CDR1 is LNHNV and CDR2 YYDKDF (reference sequence). V shed 5 bases and J 1 base; nucleotides not matched to a gene: 5. The CDR3 region has the DNA TGTGCCACCAGCTGGAGACAGGGTTCTGGGGCCAACGTCCTGACTTTC. Protein product: CATSWRQGSGANVLTF.

This chain links TRBV6-1 with TRBJ1-5; TRBD1 is a possible D gene (5 bases). The V end was cut by 1 base, the J end by 7 bases, with 8 bases between. Germline loops: CDR1 MNHNS, CDR2 SASEGT. CDR3 length: 13 residues. The CDR3 DNA is TGTGCCAGCAGTGAAGGTGGACAACAGCCCCAGCATTTT. Translating gives CASSEGGQQPQHF.

The CDR3 nucleotides read TGTGCCAGCAGTGATGGAGGGGAGGATGAGCAGTTCTTC. Its protein is CASSDGGEDEQFF. This sequence joins TRBV2 and TRBJ2-1; D is possibly TRBD2 (6 bases). V was cut by 3 bases and J by 8 bases, with 11 bases left in between. The length of the CDR3 is 13 residues. From germline, CDR1 is SNHLY and CDR2 FYNNEI.

Only one count was recorded for this clone. This rearrangement joins TRBV5-1 to TRBJ2-3, with 8 bases fitting TRBD2. The germline V gene encodes CDR1 SGHRS and CDR2 YFSETQ. The CDR3 is 14 amino acids. After removal of 5 bases from V and 4 bases from J, the junction contained 6 bases not matched to a gene. CDR3 residues: CASSLGLAADTQYF. The CDR3 bases are TGCGCCAGCAGTCTAGGACTAGCAGCAGATACGCAGTATTTT.

This clone occurred once. The rearrangement uses TRBV10-3 and TRBJ2-5; 7 bases line up with TRBD2. V dropped 6 bases and J dropped 4; count of bases not matched to a gene: 5. Germline lookup yields CDR1 ENHRY and CDR2 SYGVKD. The CDR3 consists of 13 residues. CDR3 amino acids: CAIRPTGGETQYF. The CDR3 bases are TGTGCCATCAGGCCGACGGGGGGAGAGACCCAGTACTTC.

The chain employs TRBV6-5 and TRBJ1-5; 7 bases align to TRBD1. Germline-derived CDR1 and CDR2 are MNHEY and SVGAGI. V dropped 2 bases and J dropped 6; count of bases not matched to a gene: 10. This CDR3 is built from 16 residues. This CDR3 reads CASSYPDRDRFQPQHF. The CDR3 DNA sequence: TGTGCCAGCAGTTACCCAGACCGGGACAGATTTCAGCCCCAGCATTTT.

The chain uses TRBV5-6 and TRBJ1-1, with D unresolved. The CDR3 is 17 residues long. V was pared by 0 bases and J by 4 bases, with 19 bases between. Germline V gives CDR1 SGHDT, CDR2 YYEEEE. The chain's CDR3 is CASSLEARGLWGTEAFF. The CDR3 DNA follows: TGTGCCAGCAGCTTGGAGGCCCGCGGTCTTTGGGGCACTGAAGCTTTCTTT.

This rearrangement joins TRBV5-5 to TRBJ1-1, with D tentatively TRBD1 (6 bases). The CDR3 contains 14 residues. Germline V gene sequence: CDR1 SGHKS, CDR2 YYEKEE (reference sequence). V lost 5 bases and J 1 base, leaving 12 bases between the germline ends. This chain's CDR3 is CASRQSQGNTEAFF. The CDR3 DNA reads as TGTGCCAGCAGACAATCACAGGGGAACACTGAAGCTTTCTTT.

The rearrangement uses TRBV11-2 and TRBJ2-7, with no clear D. Germline CDR1 and CDR2: SGHAT and FQNNGV. The CDR3 is 12 residues long. V lost 0 bases and J lost 5, with 5 bases in between. The CDR3 loop reads CASSLDQDEQYF. Here the CDR3 DNA reads TGTGCCAGCAGCTTAGATCAAGACGAGCAGTACTTC.

This clone has a single count. The chain employs TRBV7-9 and TRBJ1-1, with D unclear. The CDR3 totals 11 residues. CDR1 is SEHNR and CDR2 is FQNEAQ in the germline V gene (reference sequence). V lost 6 bases, J lost 1 base, and 3 bases lay in between. CDR3 protein: CASRGNTEAFF. CDR3 DNA sequence: TGTGCCAGCAGGGGGAACACTGAAGCTTTCTTT.

V and J are TRBV27 and TRBJ1-5; D is uncertain. The CDR3 covers 15 residues. CDR1 and CDR2 from the germline V gene are MNHEY and SMNVEV (reference sequence). V lost 3 bases and J lost 0, with 9 bases in between. In DNA, the CDR3 is TGTGCCAGCAGTTTGAGGCCGTATAGCAATCAGCCCCAGCATTTT. It encodes CASSLRPYSNQPQHF.

The rearrangement joins TRBV19 to TRBJ1-2; 7 positions agree with TRBD1. CDR1 is LNHDA and CDR2 is SQIVND in the germline V gene (reference sequence). J lost 8 bases, V lost 6 bases, and 12 bases had no gene match. This CDR3 has 14 residues. The CDR3 DNA reads TGTGCCAGTAGCGGGGACAGCCTCGCGGGGGGCTACACCTTC. Its translation: CASSGDSLAGGYTF.

V and J are TRBV4-1 and TRBJ2-7; D may match TRBD1 or TRBD2 (7 bases each). Looked up from germline, CDR1 is MGHRA and CDR2 is YSYEKL. Trimming removed 4 bases from V and 1 base from J, with 14 bases in between. The CDR3 has 15 amino acids. The CDR3 sequence: CASSLSGTASYEQYF. CDR3 DNA sequence: TGCGCCAGCAGCCTAAGCGGGACAGCGTCCTACGAGCAGTACTTC.

The rearrangement links TRBV14 to TRBJ1-1; D call uncertain. CDR3 length: 16 amino acids. Germline V gene data show CDR1 as SGHDN and CDR2 as FVKESK. The V and J ends lost 1 base and 6 bases respectively, with 18 bases between them. The CDR3 here is CASSQVGFVVGSEAFF. Here the CDR3 DNA reads TGTGCCAGCAGCCAAGTTGGTTTCGTAGTAGGGTCTGAAGCTTTCTTT. Complete variable domain (other parts from reference TRBV14 and TRBJ1-1): EAGVTQFPSHSVIEKGQTVTLRCDPISGHDNLYWYRRVMGKEIKFLLHFVKESKQDESGMPNNRFLAERTGGTYSTLKVQPAELEDSGVYFCASSQVGFVVGSEAFFGQGTRLTVV.

The V and J genes are TRBV5-1 and TRBJ2-1; 8 positions agree with TRBD1. Per the germline V gene, CDR1 is SGHRS and CDR2 is YFSETQ. The CDR3 loop spans 16 amino acids. The V gene end was trimmed by 2 bases and the J gene end by 4 bases; junction bases not matched to a gene: 8. Here the CDR3 reads CASSLRVTGAYNEQFF. For the CDR3, the DNA is TGCGCCAGCAGCTTAAGAGTGACAGGGGCATACAATGAGCAGTTCTTC.

This sequence joins TRBV10-2 and TRBJ2-7; 10 bases map to TRBD2. The CDR3 extends over 13 amino acids. V was clipped by 7 bases and J by 1 base; unmatched bases: 1. Germline V lookup: CDR1 WSHSY, CDR2 SAAADI. The CDR3 spells CASKTSGSYEQYF. The CDR3 bases are TGCGCCAGCAAGACTAGCGGGTCCTACGAGCAGTACTTC.

The chain couples TRBV18 to TRBJ2-2, with D possibly being TRBD1 (6 bases). The V end was cut by 2 bases, the J end by 2 bases, with 9 bases between. This CDR3 is 15 amino acids long. CDR1 KGHSH and CDR2 LQKENI come from the germline V gene. This chain's CDR3 is CASSPGQINTGELFF. CDR3 DNA sequence: TGTGCCAGCTCACCAGGACAGATAAACACCGGGGAGCTGTTTTTT.